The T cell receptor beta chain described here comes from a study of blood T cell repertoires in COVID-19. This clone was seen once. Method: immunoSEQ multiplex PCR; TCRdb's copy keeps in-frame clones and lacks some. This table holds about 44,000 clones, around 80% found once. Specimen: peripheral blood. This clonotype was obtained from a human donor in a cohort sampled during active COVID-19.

This chain's CDR3 is CASSSYLGLAGSGETQYF. CDR3 DNA sequence: TGTGCCAGCAGCTCCTACCTGGGACTAGCGGGGTCTGGAGAGACCCAGTACTTC. V is TRBV5-5 and J is TRBJ2-5; 13 bases match TRBD2. CDR3 length: 18 residues. Trimming removed 3 bases from V and 4 bases from J; junction bases left unmatched: 12. Germline V gene data show CDR1 as SGHKS and CDR2 as YYEKEE (reference sequence).